The source of this T cell receptor beta chain is a study of long-term antiretroviral therapy in people with HIV. With 8 bases clipped from V and 8 bases from J, the junction kept 14 bases outside the gene matches. Germline values: CDR1 SGHVS, CDR2 FNYEAQ. This CDR3 comprises 15 residues. Sequencing used immunoSEQ v3.0 at survey level. TCRdb's copy holds only in-frame clones and misses some; the assay was immunoSEQ multiplex PCR. This table holds about 17,000 clones, about 80% found once. This sample comprised unsorted PBMCs, obtained 0.1 years after starting antiretroviral therapy. The V gene is TRBV7-6, the J gene TRBJ2-1; 8 bases match TRBD2. The clonotype originates from a man between 18 and 29 years old with HIV. Written as DNA, the CDR3 is TGTGCCAGCGGTACCCTCCCGGGGGGGCAACATGAGCAGTTCTTC. Translation gives CASGTLPGGQHEQFF.